This T cell receptor beta chain was sequenced in a study of identical twins. Study outcomes and limitations: Cross-sectional statistical analysis was relied on for the conclusions, without the same donors being followed. Cord blood beta clonotypes that were abundant carried fewer insertions, and memory repertoires showed no such trend.

Unique molecular identifiers were in the cDNA, with template-switch universal primer binding. MiXCR, run by TCRdb on the 5' RACE reads, gives a single entry per CDR3 protein. The top ten hold approximately 0.9% of the sample, which has fewer than 500,000 distinct CDR3 sequences, approximately 14% seen once. Everyone who gave samples was a healthy Caucasian. About this clonotype: What it binds is unknown.

Separately, the same data were catalogued under a study of yellow fever vaccine responses in identical twins.

The sequenced sample consisted of CD4+ T cells sorted from blood. The receptor was isolated from a woman aged 18-35 years in good health.

The CDR3 DNA reads TGTGCCAGCAGTTATACCAGCGGGGGCCTCTCCTACGAGCAGTACTTC. It translates to CASSYTSGGLSYEQYF. The chain employs TRBV6-5 and TRBJ2-7, with 8 bases fitting TRBD2. J gave up 0 bases and V 3 bases, and 7 bases lay outside the gene matches. CDR1 is MNHEY and CDR2 is SVGAGI in the germline V gene. The CDR3 extends over 16 amino acids.